This record concerns one TCR beta chain sequence. The antigen is undetermined. The donors were part of the validation cohort, which consisted of approximately 110 subjects and was separate from the first cohort of under 850 subjects. This record belongs to a study of cytomegalovirus exposure and HLA in healthy donors. Whole-study findings and limits: Cytomegalovirus-associated status was assigned to 150 to 200 TCR beta chains.

TCRdb keeps only in-frame clones here, not all; method: immunoSEQ multiplex PCR. The data contain approximately 120,000 clones, 85% to 90% of them singletons. The CDR3 runs to 16 residues. Germline V lookup: CDR1 SGDLS, CDR2 YYNGEE. The J segment lost 5 bases and the V segment lost 5 bases, leaving 10 bases of the junction unmatched. The specimen was PBMCs. The gene calls are TRBV9 and TRBJ2-2, with 9 bases lining up with TRBD2. This clonotype was obtained from a woman younger than 35 in good health and CMV-seronegative. CDR3 sequence (DNA): TGTGCCAGCAGTATTCTAGCGGGGCAAGGGACCGGGGAGCTGTTTTTT. Protein: CASSILAGQGTGELFF. Together with reference TRBV9 and TRBJ2-2, the CDR3 gives the full variable domain: DSGVTQTPKHLITATGQRVTLRCSPRSGDLSVYWYQQSLDQGLQFLIQYYNGEERAKGNILERFSAQQFPDLHSELNLSSLELGDSALYFCASSILAGQGTGELFFGEGSRLTVL.